Below, 5 T cell receptor beta chains from the same sample are listed, as sequenced in a study of blood T cell repertoires in COVID-19. Data came from immunoSEQ multiplex PCR; TCRdb stores just in-frame clones and leaves some out. The top ten hold 5.1% of the sample, which has approximately 250,000 clones, 65% to 90% seen once. Sequenced sample: peripheral blood. Receptors were obtained from a man between 50 and 59 years old with COVID-19, enrolled during active disease.

V and J are TRBV2 and TRBJ2-1; D gene uncertain. CDR1 and CDR2 (germline): SNHLY, FYNNEI. The V and J ends lost 4 bases and 1 base respectively, with 11 bases between them. This CDR3 is built from 15 residues. The CDR3 bases are TGTGCCAGCAGTGTAAACAACTATTCCTACAATGAGCAGTTCTTC. This translates into CASSVNNYSYNEQFF.

CDR3 nucleotides: TGTGCCAGCAGTGAATACAGGGCTGGGGAGCTGTTTTTT. Translating it yields CASSEYRAGELFF. The chain recombines TRBV6-1 with TRBJ2-2; TRBD1 might be the D (6 bases). Trimming left V 2 bases short and J 8 bases short, with 9 bases between. Germline V gene data show CDR1 as MNHNS and CDR2 as SASEGT. This CDR3 has 13 residues.

This clone turned up a few times. The V call is TRBV7-2, the J call TRBJ1-2; D is unresolved. CDR3 length equals 13 residues. Deletions cut 4 bases from V and 6 bases from J, with 12 bases between. In germline, CDR1 is SGHTA, CDR2 FQGNSA. This CDR3 reads CASSSGRGDGYTF. The CDR3 DNA reads TGTGCCAGCAGCTCCGGGCGGGGTGATGGCTACACCTTC.

A single count supports this clone. This sequence joins TRBV3-1 (or the pseudogene TRBV3-2) and TRBJ2-2, with TRBD2 identical over 14 bases. Germline lookup yields CDR1 LGHDT and CDR2 YNNKEL (reference sequence). The CDR3 length is 16 residues. After removal of 3 bases from V and 7 bases from J, the junction contained 4 bases not matched to a gene. This CDR3 reads CASSQGLAGAGGELFF. Written as DNA, the CDR3 is TGTGCCAGCAGCCAGGGACTAGCGGGGGCTGGCGGGGAGCTGTTTTTT.

The rearrangement joins TRBV12-3 or TRBV12-4 to TRBJ1-1; D gene unclear. CDR3 length: 12 residues. Trimming removed 3 bases from V and 7 bases from J, with 9 bases in between. This chain's CDR3 is CASSLGVGEAFF. CDR3 DNA: TGTGCCAGCAGTTTGGGAGTAGGTGAAGCTTTCTTT.